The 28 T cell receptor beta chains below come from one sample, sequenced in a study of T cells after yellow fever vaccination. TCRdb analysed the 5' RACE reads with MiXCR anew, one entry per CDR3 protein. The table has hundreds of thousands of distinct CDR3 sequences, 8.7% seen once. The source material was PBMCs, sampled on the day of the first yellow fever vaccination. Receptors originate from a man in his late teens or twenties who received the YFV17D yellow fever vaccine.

CDR3 bases: TGCAGCGTGCCGCAGGGGGTGTTCGGCTACACCTTC. Translated: CSVPQGVFGYTF. The chain employs TRBV29-1 and TRBJ1-2; TRBD1 aligns across 7 bases. The CDR3 consists of 12 residues. V shed 6 bases and J 8 bases; nucleotides not matched to a gene: 9. Germline V gene data show CDR1 as SQVTM and CDR2 as ANQGSEA.

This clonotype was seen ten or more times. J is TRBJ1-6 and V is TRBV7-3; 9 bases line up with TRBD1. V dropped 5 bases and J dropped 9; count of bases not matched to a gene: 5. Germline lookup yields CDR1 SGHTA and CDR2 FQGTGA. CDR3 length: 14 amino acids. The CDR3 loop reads CASSEQGAFSPLHF. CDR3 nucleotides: TGTGCCAGCAGCGAACAGGGGGCATTTTCACCCCTCCACTTT.

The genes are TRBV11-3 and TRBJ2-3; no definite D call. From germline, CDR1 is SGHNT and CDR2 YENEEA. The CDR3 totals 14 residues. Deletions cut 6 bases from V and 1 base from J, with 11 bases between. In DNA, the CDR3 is TGTGCCAGCAGTTCGTCCCCTGGCACAGATACGCAGTATTTT. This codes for CASSSSPGTDTQYF.

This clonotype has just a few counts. The CDR3 DNA reads as TGCGCCAGCAGCTTGGACACAGGTTTTCAAGAGACCCAGTACTTC. Encoded protein: CASSLDTGFQETQYF. The V call is TRBV5-1, the J call TRBJ2-5; tentatively, D is TRBD1 (5 bases). Trimming left V 0 bases short and J 2 bases short, with 11 bases between. This CDR3 contains 15 residues. Germline V gene data show CDR1 as SGHRS and CDR2 as YFSETQ.

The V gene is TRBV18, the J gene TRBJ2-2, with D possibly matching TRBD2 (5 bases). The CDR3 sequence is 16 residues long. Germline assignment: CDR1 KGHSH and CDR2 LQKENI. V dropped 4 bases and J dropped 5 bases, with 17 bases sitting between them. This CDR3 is CASSRFEPRGTGELFF. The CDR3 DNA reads TGTGCCAGCTCACGATTCGAACCACGAGGGACCGGGGAGCTGTTTTTT.

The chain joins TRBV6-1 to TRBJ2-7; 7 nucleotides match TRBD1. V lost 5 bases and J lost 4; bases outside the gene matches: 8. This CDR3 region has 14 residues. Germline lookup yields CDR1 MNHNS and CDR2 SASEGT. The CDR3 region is CASSQPGQLYEQYV. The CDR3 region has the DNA TGTGCCAGCAGTCAACCGGGACAGTTATACGAGCAGTACGTC.

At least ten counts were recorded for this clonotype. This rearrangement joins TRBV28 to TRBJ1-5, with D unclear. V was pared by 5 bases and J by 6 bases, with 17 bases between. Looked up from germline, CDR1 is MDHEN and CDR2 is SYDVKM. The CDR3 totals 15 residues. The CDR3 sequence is CASSPAPKMGQPQHF. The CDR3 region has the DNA TGTGCCAGCAGTCCAGCACCGAAAATGGGTCAGCCCCAGCATTTT.

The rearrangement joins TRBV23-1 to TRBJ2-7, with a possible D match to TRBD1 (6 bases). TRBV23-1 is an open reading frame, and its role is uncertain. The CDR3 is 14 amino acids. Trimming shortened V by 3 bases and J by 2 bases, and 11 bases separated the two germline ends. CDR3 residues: CASSHPTGAYEQYV. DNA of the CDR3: TGCGCCAGCAGTCACCCGACAGGAGCCTACGAGCAGTACGTC.

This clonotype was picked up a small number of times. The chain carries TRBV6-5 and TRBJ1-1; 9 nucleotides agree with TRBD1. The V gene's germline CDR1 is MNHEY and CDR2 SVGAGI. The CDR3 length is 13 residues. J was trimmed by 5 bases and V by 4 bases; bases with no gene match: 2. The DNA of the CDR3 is TGTGCCAGCAGTTGGACAGGGGCGACTGAAGCTTTCTTT. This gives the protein CASSWTGATEAFF.

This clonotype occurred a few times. CDR3 bases: TGCGCCAGCAGCCAAGTGTCTCTAGCGGGGGGCACAGATACGCAGTATTTT. It encodes CASSQVSLAGGTDTQYF. The V call is TRBV4-1, the J call TRBJ2-3; 10 nucleotides agree with TRBD2. Germline loops: CDR1 MGHRA, CDR2 YSYEKL. Trimming at V came to 1 base and at J to 1 base, leaving 5 bases not matched to a gene. This CDR3 region has 17 residues.

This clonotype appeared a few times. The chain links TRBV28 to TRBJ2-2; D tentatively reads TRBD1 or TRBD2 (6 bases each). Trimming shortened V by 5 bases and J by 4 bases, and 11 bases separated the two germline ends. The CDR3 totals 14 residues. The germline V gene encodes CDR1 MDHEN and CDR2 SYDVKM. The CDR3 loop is CASSTGTFTGELFF. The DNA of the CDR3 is TGTGCCAGCAGTACAGGGACTTTCACCGGGGAGCTGTTTTTT.

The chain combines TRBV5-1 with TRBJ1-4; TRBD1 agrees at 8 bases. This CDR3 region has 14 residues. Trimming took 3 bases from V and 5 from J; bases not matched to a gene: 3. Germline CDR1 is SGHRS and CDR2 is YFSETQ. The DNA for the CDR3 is TGCGCCAGCAGCTCAGGGGGCGCGAATGAAAAACTGTTTTTT. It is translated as CASSSGGANEKLFF.

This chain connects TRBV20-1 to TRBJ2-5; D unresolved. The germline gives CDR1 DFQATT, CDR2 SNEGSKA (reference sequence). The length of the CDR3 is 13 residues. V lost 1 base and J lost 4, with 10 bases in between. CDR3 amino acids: CSARVHLRETQYF. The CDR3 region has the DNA TGCAGTGCTAGAGTTCACTTACGAGAGACCCAGTACTTC.

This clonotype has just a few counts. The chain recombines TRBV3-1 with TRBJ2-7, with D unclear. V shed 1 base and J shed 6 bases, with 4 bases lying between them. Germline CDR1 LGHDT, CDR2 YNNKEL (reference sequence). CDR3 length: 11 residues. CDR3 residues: CASSQGGEQYF. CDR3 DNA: TGTGCCAGCAGCCAAGGGGGCGAGCAGTACTTC.

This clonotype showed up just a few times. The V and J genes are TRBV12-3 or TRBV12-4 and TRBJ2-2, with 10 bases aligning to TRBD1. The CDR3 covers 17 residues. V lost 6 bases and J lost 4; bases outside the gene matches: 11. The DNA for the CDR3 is TGTGCCAGCAGCCCTTTTCGGGGGACAGGGGTCACCGGGGAGCTGTTTTTT. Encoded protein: CASSPFRGTGVTGELFF.

CDR3 DNA: TGTGCCAGCAGCCTCTCGGCCCGGGGCGATGAGCAGTTCTTC. This gives the protein CASSLSARGDEQFF. The chain is built from TRBV7-9 and TRBJ2-1, with D perhaps being TRBD1 or TRBD2 (5 bases each). There are 14 residues in the CDR3. The germline CDR1 and CDR2 sequences are SEHNR and FQNEAQ (reference sequence). The germline V and J ends were trimmed by 5 bases and 8 bases, with 16 bases remaining between them.

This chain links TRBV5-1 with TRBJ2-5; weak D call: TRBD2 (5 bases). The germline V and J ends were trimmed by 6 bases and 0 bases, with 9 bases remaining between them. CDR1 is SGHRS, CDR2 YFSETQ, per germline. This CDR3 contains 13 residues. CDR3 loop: CASTTGYQETQYF. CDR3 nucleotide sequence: TGCGCCAGCACCACGGGGTACCAAGAGACCCAGTACTTC. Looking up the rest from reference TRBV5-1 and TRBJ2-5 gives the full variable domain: KAGVTQTPRYLIKTRGQQVTLSCSPISGHRSVSWYQQTPGQGLQFLFEYFSETQRNKGNFPGRFSGRQFSNSRSEMNVSTLELGDSALYLCASTTGYQETQYFGPGTRLLVL.

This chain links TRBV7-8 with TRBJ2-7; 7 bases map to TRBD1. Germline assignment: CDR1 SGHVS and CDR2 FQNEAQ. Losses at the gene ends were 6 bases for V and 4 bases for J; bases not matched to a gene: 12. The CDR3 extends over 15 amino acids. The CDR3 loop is CASSAYSRGKYEQYV. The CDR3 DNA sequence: TGTGCCAGCAGTGCTTATAGCAGGGGGAAGTACGAGCAGTACGTC.

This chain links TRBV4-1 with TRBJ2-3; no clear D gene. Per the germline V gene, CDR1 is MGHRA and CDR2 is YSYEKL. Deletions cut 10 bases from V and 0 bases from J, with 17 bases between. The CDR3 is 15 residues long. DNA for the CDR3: TGCGCCACGTCCCCGGACGGAGTTAGCACAGATACGCAGTATTTT. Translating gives CATSPDGVSTDTQYF.

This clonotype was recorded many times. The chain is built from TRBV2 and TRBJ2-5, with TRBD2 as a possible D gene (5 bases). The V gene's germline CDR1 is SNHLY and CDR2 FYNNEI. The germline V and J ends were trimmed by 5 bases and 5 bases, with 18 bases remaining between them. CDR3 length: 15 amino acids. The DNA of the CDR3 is TGTGCCAGCAGTTCTCGTCGCGGGCGCGGGGAGACCCAGTACTTC. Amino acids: CASSSRRGRGETQYF.

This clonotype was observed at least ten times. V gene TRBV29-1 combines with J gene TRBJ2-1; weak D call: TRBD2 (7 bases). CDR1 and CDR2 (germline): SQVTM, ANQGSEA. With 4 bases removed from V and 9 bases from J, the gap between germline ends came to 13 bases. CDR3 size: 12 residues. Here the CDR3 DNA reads TGCAGCGTTGTGGGGGGGCCCAGTGAGCAGTTCTTC. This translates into CSVVGGPSEQFF.

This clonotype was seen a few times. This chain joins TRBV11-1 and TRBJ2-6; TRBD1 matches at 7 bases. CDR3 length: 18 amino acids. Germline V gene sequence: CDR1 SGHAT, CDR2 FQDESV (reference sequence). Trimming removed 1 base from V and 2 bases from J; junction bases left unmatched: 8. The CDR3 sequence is CASSLDGRGNTGANVLTF. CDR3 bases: TGTGCCAGCAGCTTAGATGGCAGGGGGAACACTGGGGCCAACGTCCTGACTTTC.

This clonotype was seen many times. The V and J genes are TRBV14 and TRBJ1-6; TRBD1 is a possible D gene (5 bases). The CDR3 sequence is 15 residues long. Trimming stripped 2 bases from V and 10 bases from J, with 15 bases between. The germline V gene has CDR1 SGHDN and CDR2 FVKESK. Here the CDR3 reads CASSQYQGANSPLHF. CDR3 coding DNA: TGTGCCAGCAGCCAATACCAGGGAGCAAACTCACCCCTCCACTTT.

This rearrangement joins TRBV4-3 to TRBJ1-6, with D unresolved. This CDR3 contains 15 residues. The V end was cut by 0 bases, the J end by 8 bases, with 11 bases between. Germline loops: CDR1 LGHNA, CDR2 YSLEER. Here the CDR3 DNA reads TGCGCCAGCAGCCAAGAAGGGAGGAGCCATTCACCCCTCCACTTT. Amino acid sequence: CASSQEGRSHSPLHF.

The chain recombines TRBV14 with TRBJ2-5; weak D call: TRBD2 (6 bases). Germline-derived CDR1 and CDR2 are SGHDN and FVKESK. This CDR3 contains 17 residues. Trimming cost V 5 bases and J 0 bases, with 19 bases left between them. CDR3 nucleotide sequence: TGTGCCAGCAGCTCAGGTTCGGGGGTACTGTACCAAGAGACCCAGTACTTC. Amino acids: CASSSGSGVLYQETQYF.

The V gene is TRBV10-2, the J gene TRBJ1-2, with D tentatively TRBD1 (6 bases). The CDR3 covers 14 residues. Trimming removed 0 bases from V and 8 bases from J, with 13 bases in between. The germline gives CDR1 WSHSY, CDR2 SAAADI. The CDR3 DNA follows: TGCGCCAGCAGTGAGTCGACAGGAGTTGGGGGCTACACCTTC. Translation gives CASSESTGVGGYTF.

CDR3 protein: CASSYRRAGEETQYF. CDR3 nucleotide sequence: TGTGCCAGCAGTTACAGGAGAGCGGGGGAAGAGACCCAGTACTTC. V is TRBV6-5 and J is TRBJ2-5, with 8 bases that match TRBD2. Trimming removed 2 bases from V and 3 bases from J; junction bases left unmatched: 5. Per germline, CDR1 MNHEY and CDR2 SVGAGI. The CDR3 extends over 15 amino acids.

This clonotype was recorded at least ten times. The CDR3 is CASSYGAGSYNEQFF. CDR3 coding DNA: TGTGCCAGCAGTTACGGCGCGGGGTCCTACAATGAGCAGTTCTTC. The gene calls are TRBV6-5 and TRBJ2-1; maybe TRBD2 (6 bases). V shed 2 bases and J shed 1 base, with 9 bases lying between them. CDR3 length equals 15 residues. Germline CDR1 and CDR2: MNHEY and SVGAGI.